These 23 T cell receptor beta chains were all obtained from the same sample, sequenced in a study of blood T cell repertoires in COVID-19. Some clones are missing from TCRdb's copy, which holds only in-frame ones; the method was immunoSEQ multiplex PCR. Here the sample spans approximately 120,000 clones, 80% to 95% being singletons. Sequencing was done on a sample of peripheral blood. The receptors come from a man aged 50 to 59 with COVID-19, enrolled during active disease.

The V call is TRBV13, the J call TRBJ2-3; TRBD2 matches 10 bases. The CDR3 runs to 16 residues. The germline V gene encodes CDR1 PRHDT and CDR2 FYEKMQ (reference sequence). After removal of 4 bases from V and 0 bases from J, the junction contained 4 bases not matched to a gene. CDR3 in DNA: TGTGCCAGCAGCTCCCGAGCGGGAGGGAGCACAGATACGCAGTATTTT. Translating it yields CASSSRAGGSTDTQYF.

For the CDR3, the DNA is TGTGCCAGCAGCTTAACGGGAGGCGGATCCTACGAGCAGTACTTC. This sequence encodes CASSLTGGGSYEQYF. V is TRBV7-3 and J is TRBJ2-7, with D maybe TRBD2 (6 bases). V lost 0 bases and J lost 1, with 10 bases in between. This CDR3 is built from 15 residues. The germline gives CDR1 SGHTA, CDR2 FQGTGA.

The chain has TRBV5-3 and TRBJ2-7; TRBD1 aligns across 10 bases. TRBV5-3 belongs to the ORF category, with a function that is uncertain. The CDR3 totals 15 residues. V lost 4 bases and J lost 3; bases outside the gene matches: 7. The CDR3 spells CARSQHRDRGYEQYV. The CDR3 nucleotides read TGTGCCAGAAGCCAACACCGGGACAGGGGCTACGAGCAGTACGTC.

The V and J genes are TRBV5-1 and TRBJ2-5, with 7 positions matching TRBD2. After removal of 1 base from V and 0 bases from J, the junction contained 6 bases not matched to a gene. Germline assignment: CDR1 SGHRS and CDR2 YFSETQ. The CDR3 has 16 amino acids. CDR3 residues: CASSLRLAAYQETQYF. The DNA for the CDR3 is TGCGCCAGCAGCTTGAGGCTAGCGGCGTACCAAGAGACCCAGTACTTC.

The chain is built from TRBV6-6 and TRBJ2-2, with 8 bases fitting TRBD1. Germline assignment: CDR1 MNHNY and CDR2 SVGAGI (reference sequence). The CDR3 runs 14 residues. J was trimmed by 6 bases and V by 7 bases; bases with no gene match: 7. CDR3 protein: CASTTDRVSGELFF. The CDR3 DNA sequence: TGTGCCAGCACTACGGACAGGGTCTCCGGGGAGCTGTTTTTT.

In this sample, this clone turned up a few times. V and J are TRBV9 and TRBJ1-2; possible D gene TRBD1, 5 bases. Deletions cut 6 bases from V and 2 bases from J, with 8 bases between. Per germline, CDR1 SGDLS and CDR2 YYNGEE. CDR3 length equals 12 residues. The CDR3 is CASNQGNYGYTF. CDR3 bases: TGTGCCAGCAACCAGGGAAACTATGGCTACACCTTC.

J is TRBJ2-3 and V is TRBV24-1, with a tentative D call TRBD1 (6 bases). With 5 bases removed from V and 3 bases from J, the gap between germline ends came to 8 bases. This CDR3 has 13 amino acids. Germline CDR1 reads KGHDR; CDR2 reads SFDVKD. The CDR3 DNA reads TGTGCCACCAGTGCCAGGGGAACAGATACGCAGTATTTT. Protein product: CATSARGTDTQYF.

The chain has TRBV6-5 and TRBJ2-1; 11 nucleotides align to TRBD2. CDR1 is MNHEY and CDR2 is SVGAGI in the germline V gene. The CDR3 consists of 15 residues. With V trimmed by 6 bases and J by 3 bases, 4 bases remained unmatched. CDR3 amino acids: CASRDSGRGYNEQFF. The DNA for the CDR3 is TGTGCCAGCAGAGATAGCGGGAGGGGCTACAATGAGCAGTTCTTC.

The chain couples TRBV2 to TRBJ2-2; no firm D call. With 1 base removed from V and 6 bases from J, the gap between germline ends came to 6 bases. Germline CDR1 SNHLY, CDR2 FYNNEI. The CDR3 has 13 amino acids. The CDR3 DNA sequence: TGTGCCAGCAGTGAAGTCCGCGCCGGGGAGCTGTTTTTT. It translates to CASSEVRAGELFF.

The chain uses TRBV29-1 and TRBJ2-2; a weak D match, TRBD1 (7 bases). Germline CDR1 SQVTM, CDR2 ANQGSEA. With 0 bases removed from V and 3 bases from J, the gap between germline ends came to 11 bases. The CDR3 totals 15 residues. The CDR3 nucleotides are TGCAGCGTTGAAGAGCGGGACAGACACACCGGGGAGCTGTTTTTT. Amino acid sequence: CSVEERDRHTGELFF.

Here the CDR3 DNA reads TGTGCCAGCAGTGAAGCAGGACTAGCGGGAACGGGGTACGAGCAGTACTTC. Translation gives CASSEAGLAGTGYEQYF. The chain is built from TRBV2 and TRBJ2-7; 12 bases fit TRBD2. The V gene end was trimmed by 0 bases and the J gene end by 4 bases; junction bases not matched to a gene: 7. CDR1 is SNHLY, CDR2 FYNNEI, per germline. The CDR3 covers 17 residues. The full variable domain, with the rest looked up from reference TRBV2 and TRBJ2-7, is EPEVTQTPSHQVTQMGQEVILRCVPISNHLYFYWYRQILGQKVEFLVSFYNNEISEKSEIFDDQFSVERPDGSNFTLKIRSTKLEDSAMYFCASSEAGLAGTGYEQYFGPGTRLTVT.

The gene calls are TRBV10-3 and TRBJ2-3; tentative D call: TRBD2 (6 bases). Germline CDR1 and CDR2: ENHRY and SYGVKD. The CDR3 is made up of 14 amino acids. Trimming removed 4 bases at V and 4 bases at J, with 12 bases between. The CDR3 loop reads CAISGLGAADTQYF. The CDR3 DNA is TGTGCCATCAGTGGACTAGGAGCGGCAGATACGCAGTATTTT.

The rearrangement uses TRBV3-1 (or the pseudogene TRBV3-2) and TRBJ1-1, with unresolved D. Deletions cut 1 base from V and 4 bases from J, with 10 bases between. CDR1 LGHDT and CDR2 YNNKEL come from the germline V gene (reference sequence). The CDR3 covers 14 residues. The CDR3 coding sequence is TGTGCCAGCAGCCAAGCTCGGGTTGGCACTGAAGCTTTCTTT. Translation gives CASSQARVGTEAFF.

The CDR3 sequence: CASSHLDRAYNEQFF. CDR3 coding DNA: TGTGCCAGCAGCCACCTGGACAGGGCCTACAATGAGCAGTTCTTC. The chain uses TRBV3-1 (or the pseudogene TRBV3-2) and TRBJ2-1; 8 nucleotides agree with TRBD1. The V gene's germline CDR1 is LGHDT and CDR2 YNNKEL (reference sequence). The V segment lost 3 bases and the J segment 2 bases; nucleotides outside the gene matches: 3. The CDR3 length is 15 residues.

This chain connects TRBV5-6 to TRBJ1-4, with 7 bases aligning to TRBD1. Germline-derived CDR1 and CDR2 are SGHDT and YYEEEE. This CDR3 has 14 amino acids. V lost 4 bases to trimming and J lost 5 bases; unmatched junction nucleotides: 5. CDR3 nucleotide sequence: TGTGCCAGCAGCCAAACAGGGGTCAATGAAAAACTGTTTTTT. The encoded protein is CASSQTGVNEKLFF.

This clone appeared a single time. The genes are TRBV28 and TRBJ1-2, with D possibly matching TRBD1 (5 bases). The germline gives CDR1 MDHEN, CDR2 SYDVKM. The V end was cut by 4 bases, the J end by 2 bases, with 11 bases between. This CDR3 region has 14 residues. The chain's CDR3 is CASSSLGGNYGYTF. CDR3 in DNA: TGTGCCAGCAGTTCCCTCGGGGGGAACTATGGCTACACCTTC.

This chain connects TRBV3-1 (or the pseudogene TRBV3-2) to TRBJ2-3, with 9 bases matching TRBD2. The CDR3 sequence is 15 residues long. V lost 6 bases, J lost 5 bases, and 9 bases stayed unmatched. In germline, CDR1 is LGHDT, CDR2 YNNKEL (reference sequence). CDR3 nucleotide sequence: TGTGCCAGCAGTCTTGGGACTAGCACGGGAGATACGCAGTATTTT. As protein: CASSLGTSTGDTQYF.

The chain couples TRBV13 to TRBJ2-6; 7 nucleotides match TRBD1. Germline V gene sequence: CDR1 PRHDT, CDR2 FYEKMQ (reference sequence). V trimming: 1 base; J trimming: 0 bases; junction bases outside the gene matches: 9. This CDR3 region has 19 residues. DNA for the CDR3: TGTGCCAGCAGCTTAGACCGGGACAGATTAAACTCTGGGGCCAACGTCCTGACTTTC. Amino acid sequence: CASSLDRDRLNSGANVLTF.

The chain joins TRBV14 to TRBJ2-2; D perhaps matches TRBD2 (5 bases). The V end was cut by 4 bases, the J end by 6 bases, with 12 bases between. CDR3 length equals 14 residues. Germline V gene sequence: CDR1 SGHDN, CDR2 FVKESK. The CDR3 DNA reads TGTGCCAGCAGCCGCCGGCTAGCAGCCGGGGAGCTGTTTTTT. As protein: CASSRRLAAGELFF. Based on the CDR3 plus reference TRBV14 and TRBJ2-2, the full variable domain is EAGVTQFPSHSVIEKGQTVTLRCDPISGHDNLYWYRRVMGKEIKFLLHFVKESKQDESGMPNNRFLAERTGGTYSTLKVQPAELEDSGVYFCASSRRLAAGELFFGEGSRLTVL.

V and J are TRBV30 and TRBJ2-1; 7 bases are a match to TRBD2. The CDR3 runs to 15 residues. The germline gives CDR1 GTSNPN, CDR2 SVGIG (reference sequence). After removal of 5 bases from V and 0 bases from J, the junction contained 7 bases not matched to a gene. The CDR3 loop is CAWSTLAGSYNEQFF. CDR3 coding DNA: TGTGCCTGGTCCACCTTAGCGGGCTCCTACAATGAGCAGTTCTTC.

The V call is TRBV4-2, the J call TRBJ2-3, with D perhaps matching TRBD2 (6 bases). The germline V and J ends were trimmed by 0 bases and 5 bases, with 15 bases remaining between them. This CDR3 contains 16 residues. Germline V gives CDR1 LGHNA, CDR2 YNFKEQ. The CDR3 region has the DNA TGTGCCAGCAGCCAAGAAGACGGCGGGATTATAGATACGCAGTATTTT. Protein sequence: CASSQEDGGIIDTQYF.

The chain uses TRBV6-6 and TRBJ1-2; D gene ambiguous. The germline CDR1 and CDR2 sequences are MNHNY and SVGAGI (reference sequence). The CDR3 is 14 amino acids. The V and J ends lost 5 bases and 4 bases respectively, with 14 bases between them. The CDR3 DNA sequence: TGTGCCAGCAGTACCTCGGGAGGGCGCTATGGCTACACCTTC. It translates to CASSTSGGRYGYTF.

The chain employs TRBV5-4 and TRBJ2-7; 8 nucleotides match TRBD1. This CDR3 has 15 residues. Looked up from germline, CDR1 is SGHNT and CDR2 is YYREEE (reference sequence). Trimming took 1 base from V and 6 from J; bases not matched to a gene: 9. The CDR3 DNA is TGTGCCAGCAGCTTGAGGGGGCCGACAGGGGTCGAGCAGTACGTC. Protein product: CASSLRGPTGVEQYV.